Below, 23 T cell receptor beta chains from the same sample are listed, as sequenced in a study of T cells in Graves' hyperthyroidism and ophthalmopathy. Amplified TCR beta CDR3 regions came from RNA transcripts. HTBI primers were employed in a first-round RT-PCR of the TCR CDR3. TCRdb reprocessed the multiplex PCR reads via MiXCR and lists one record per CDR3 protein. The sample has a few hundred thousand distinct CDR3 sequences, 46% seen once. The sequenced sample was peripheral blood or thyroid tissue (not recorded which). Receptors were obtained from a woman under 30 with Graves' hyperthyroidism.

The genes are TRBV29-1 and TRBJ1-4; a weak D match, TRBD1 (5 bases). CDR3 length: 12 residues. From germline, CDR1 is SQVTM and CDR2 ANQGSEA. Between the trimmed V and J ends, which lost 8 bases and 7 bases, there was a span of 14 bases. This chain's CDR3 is CSSGTKGEKLFF. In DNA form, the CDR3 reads TGCAGCTCCGGGACCAAGGGTGAAAAACTGTTTTTT.

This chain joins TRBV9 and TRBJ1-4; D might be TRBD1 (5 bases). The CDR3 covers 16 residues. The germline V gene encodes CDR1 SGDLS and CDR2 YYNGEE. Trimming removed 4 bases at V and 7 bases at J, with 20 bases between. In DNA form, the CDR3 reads TGTGCCAGCAGCCCCGACCTTGAGGGGTTTGGTGAAAAACTGTTTTTT. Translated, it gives CASSPDLEGFGEKLFF. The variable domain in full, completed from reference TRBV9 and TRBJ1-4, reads DSGVTQTPKHLITATGQRVTLRCSPRSGDLSVYWYQQSLDQGLQFLIQYYNGEERAKGNILERFSAQQFPDLHSELNLSSLELGDSALYFCASSPDLEGFGEKLFFGSGTQLSVL.

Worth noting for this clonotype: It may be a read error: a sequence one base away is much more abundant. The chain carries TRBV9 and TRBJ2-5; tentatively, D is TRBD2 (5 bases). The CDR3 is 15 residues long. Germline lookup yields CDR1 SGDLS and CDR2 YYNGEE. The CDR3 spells CASSVSEGFQGTQYF. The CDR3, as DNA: TGTGCCAGCAGCGTATCAGAGGGTTTCCAAGGGACCCAGTACTTC. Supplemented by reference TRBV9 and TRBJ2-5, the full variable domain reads DSGVTQTPKHLITATGQRVTLRCSPRSGDLSVYWYQQSLDQGLQFLIQYYNGEERAKGNILERFSAQQFPDLHSELNLSSLELGDSALYFCASSVSEGFQGTQYFGPGTRLLVL.

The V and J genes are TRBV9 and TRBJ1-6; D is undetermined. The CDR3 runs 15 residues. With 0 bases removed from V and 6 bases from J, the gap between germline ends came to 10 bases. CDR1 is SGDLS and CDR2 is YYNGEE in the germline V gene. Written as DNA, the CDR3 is TGTGCCAGCAGCGTAGCCCACAGACTTAATTCACCCCTCCACTTT. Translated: CASSVAHRLNSPLHF.

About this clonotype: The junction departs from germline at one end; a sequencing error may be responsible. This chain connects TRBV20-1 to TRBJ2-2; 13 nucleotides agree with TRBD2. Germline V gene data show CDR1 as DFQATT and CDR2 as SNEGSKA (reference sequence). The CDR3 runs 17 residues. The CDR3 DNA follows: TGCAGTGCTAGAGATCTAGGACTAGCGGGGGACACCGGGGAGCTGTCTTGG. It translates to CSARDLGLAGDTGELSW.

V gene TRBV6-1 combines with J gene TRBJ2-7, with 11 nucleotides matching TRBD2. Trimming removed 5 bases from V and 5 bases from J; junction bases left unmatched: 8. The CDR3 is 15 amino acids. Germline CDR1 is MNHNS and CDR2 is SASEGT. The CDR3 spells CASSSLAGGDHEQYF. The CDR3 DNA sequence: TGTGCCAGCAGTTCCTTAGCGGGAGGGGATCACGAGCAGTACTTC.

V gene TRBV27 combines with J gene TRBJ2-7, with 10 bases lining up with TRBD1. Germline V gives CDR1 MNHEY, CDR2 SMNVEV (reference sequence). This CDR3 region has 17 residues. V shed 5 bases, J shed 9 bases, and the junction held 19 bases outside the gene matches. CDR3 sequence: CASSLIRTGTGDKGQYF. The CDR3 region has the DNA TGTGCCAGCAGTCTTATCCGAACCGGGACAGGGGACAAGGGGCAGTACTTC.

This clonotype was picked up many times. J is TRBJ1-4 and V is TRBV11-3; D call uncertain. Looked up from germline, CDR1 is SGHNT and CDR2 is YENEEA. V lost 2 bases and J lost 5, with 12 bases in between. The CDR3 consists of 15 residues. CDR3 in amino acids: CASSLTRDANEKLFF. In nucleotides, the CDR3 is TGTGCCAGCAGCTTAACCAGAGACGCAAATGAAAAACTGTTTTTT.

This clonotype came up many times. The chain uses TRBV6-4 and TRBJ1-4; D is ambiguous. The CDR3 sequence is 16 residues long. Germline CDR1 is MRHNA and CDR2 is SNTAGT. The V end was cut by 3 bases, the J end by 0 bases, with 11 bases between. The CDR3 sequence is CASSETDSTTNEKLFF. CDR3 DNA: TGTGCCAGCAGTGAAACAGACTCAACAACTAATGAAAAACTGTTTTTT.

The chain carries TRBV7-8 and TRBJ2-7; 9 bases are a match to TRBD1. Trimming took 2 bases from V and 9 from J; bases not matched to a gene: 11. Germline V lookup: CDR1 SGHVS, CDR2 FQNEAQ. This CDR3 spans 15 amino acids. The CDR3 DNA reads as TGTGCCAGCAGCTTACGCCCCCGGGACAGGGCCGGGCAGTACTTC. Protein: CASSLRPRDRAGQYF.

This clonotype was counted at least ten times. The CDR3 region is CASSLVASPLRDEQYF. CDR3 DNA: TGTGCCAGCAGCTTGGTTGCTAGTCCTCTTCGGGACGAGCAGTACTTC. This chain uses TRBV5-8 with TRBJ2-7, with D unresolved. The germline V gene encodes CDR1 SGHTS and CDR2 YDEGEE. Trimming removed 0 bases from V and 5 bases from J, with 18 bases in between. This CDR3 comprises 16 residues.

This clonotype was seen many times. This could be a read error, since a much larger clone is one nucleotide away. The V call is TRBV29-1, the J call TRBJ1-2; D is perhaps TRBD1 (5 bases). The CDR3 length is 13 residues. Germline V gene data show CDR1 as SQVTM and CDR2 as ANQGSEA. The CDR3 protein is CSVGDGANYDYTF. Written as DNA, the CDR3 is TGCAGCGTTGGGGACGGAGCTAACTATGACTACACCTTC.

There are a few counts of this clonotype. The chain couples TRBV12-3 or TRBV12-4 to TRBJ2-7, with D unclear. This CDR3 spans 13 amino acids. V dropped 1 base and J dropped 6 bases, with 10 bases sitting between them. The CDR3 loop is CASSLGLGSEQYF. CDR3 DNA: TGTGCCAGCAGTTTAGGACTCGGCAGCGAGCAGTACTTC.

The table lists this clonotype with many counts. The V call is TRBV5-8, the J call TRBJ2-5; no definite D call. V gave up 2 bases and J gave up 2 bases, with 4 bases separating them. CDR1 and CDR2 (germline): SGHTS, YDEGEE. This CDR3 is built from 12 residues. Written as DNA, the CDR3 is TGTGCCAGCAGCTTCGGACAAGAGACCCAGTACTTC. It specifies CASSFGQETQYF.

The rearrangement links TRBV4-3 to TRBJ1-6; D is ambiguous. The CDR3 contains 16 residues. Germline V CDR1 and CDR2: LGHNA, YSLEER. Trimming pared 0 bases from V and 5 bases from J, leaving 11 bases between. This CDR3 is CASSQERPGNNSPLHF. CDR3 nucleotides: TGCGCCAGCAGCCAAGAAAGGCCAGGAAATAATTCACCCCTCCACTTT.

The CDR3 here is CASRLLLVGELFF. In nucleotides, the CDR3 is TGTGCCAGCAGACTCCTCCTAGTCGGGGAGCTGTTTTTT. The chain uses TRBV6-6 and TRBJ2-2; D is uncertain. The CDR3 runs to 13 residues. The ends were cut back, 6 bases at V and 7 bases at J, with 12 bases in the middle. The germline V gene encodes CDR1 MNHNY and CDR2 SVGAGI (reference sequence).

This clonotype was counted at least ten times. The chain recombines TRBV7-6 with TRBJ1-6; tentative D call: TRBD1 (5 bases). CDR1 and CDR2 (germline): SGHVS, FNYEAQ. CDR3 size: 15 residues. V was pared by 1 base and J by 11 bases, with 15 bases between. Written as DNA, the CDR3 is TGTGCCAGCAGCTTAGACCGCAGGGAGGGGACACCCCTCCACTTT. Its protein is CASSLDRREGTPLHF.

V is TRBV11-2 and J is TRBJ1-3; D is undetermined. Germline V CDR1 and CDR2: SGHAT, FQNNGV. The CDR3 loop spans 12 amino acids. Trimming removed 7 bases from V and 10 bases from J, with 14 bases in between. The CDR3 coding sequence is TGTGCCAGCACCCTAGCGAGGGAAACCATATATTTT. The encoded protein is CASTLARETIYF. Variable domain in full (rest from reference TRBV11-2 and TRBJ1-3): EAGVAQSPRYKIIEKRQSVAFWCNPISGHATLYWYQQILGQGPKLLIQFQNNGVVDDSQLPKDRFSAERLKGVDSTLKIQPAKLEDSAVYLCASTLARETIYFGEGSWLTVV.

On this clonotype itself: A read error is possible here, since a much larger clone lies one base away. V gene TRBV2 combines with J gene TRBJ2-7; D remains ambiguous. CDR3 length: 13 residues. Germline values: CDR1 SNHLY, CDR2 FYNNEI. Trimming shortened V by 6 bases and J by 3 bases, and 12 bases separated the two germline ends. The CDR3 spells CASRLFPRYEQYF. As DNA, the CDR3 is TGTGCCAGCAGGTTATTTCCCCGCTACGAGCAGTACTTC.

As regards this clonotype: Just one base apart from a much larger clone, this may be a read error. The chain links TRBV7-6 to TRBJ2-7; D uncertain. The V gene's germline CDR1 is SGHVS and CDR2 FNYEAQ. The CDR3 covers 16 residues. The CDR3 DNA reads TGTGCCGGCAGCTTAGTCGACCGGGCCGCCTCCTACGAGCAGTACTTC. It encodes CAGSLVDRAASYEQYF.

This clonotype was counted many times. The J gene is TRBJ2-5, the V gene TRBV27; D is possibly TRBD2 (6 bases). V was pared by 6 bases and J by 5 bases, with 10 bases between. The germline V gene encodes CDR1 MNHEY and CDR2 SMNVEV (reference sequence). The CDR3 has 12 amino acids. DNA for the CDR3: TGTGCCAGCAGGGGGAGGCGGGAGACCCAGTACTTC. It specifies CASRGRRETQYF.

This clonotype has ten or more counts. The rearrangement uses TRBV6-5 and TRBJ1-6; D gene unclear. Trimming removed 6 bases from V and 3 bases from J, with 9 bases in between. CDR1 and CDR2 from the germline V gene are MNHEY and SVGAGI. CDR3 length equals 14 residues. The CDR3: CASSPRIYNSPLHF. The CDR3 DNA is TGTGCCAGCAGCCCCAGGATCTATAATTCACCCCTCCACTTT.

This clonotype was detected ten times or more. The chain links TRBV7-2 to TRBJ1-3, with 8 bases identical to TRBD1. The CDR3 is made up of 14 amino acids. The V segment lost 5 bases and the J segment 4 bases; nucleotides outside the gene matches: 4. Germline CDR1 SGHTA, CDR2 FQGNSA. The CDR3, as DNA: TGTGCCAGCAGCCCGGACAGGGCAGGAAACACCATATATTTT. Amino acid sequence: CASSPDRAGNTIYF.